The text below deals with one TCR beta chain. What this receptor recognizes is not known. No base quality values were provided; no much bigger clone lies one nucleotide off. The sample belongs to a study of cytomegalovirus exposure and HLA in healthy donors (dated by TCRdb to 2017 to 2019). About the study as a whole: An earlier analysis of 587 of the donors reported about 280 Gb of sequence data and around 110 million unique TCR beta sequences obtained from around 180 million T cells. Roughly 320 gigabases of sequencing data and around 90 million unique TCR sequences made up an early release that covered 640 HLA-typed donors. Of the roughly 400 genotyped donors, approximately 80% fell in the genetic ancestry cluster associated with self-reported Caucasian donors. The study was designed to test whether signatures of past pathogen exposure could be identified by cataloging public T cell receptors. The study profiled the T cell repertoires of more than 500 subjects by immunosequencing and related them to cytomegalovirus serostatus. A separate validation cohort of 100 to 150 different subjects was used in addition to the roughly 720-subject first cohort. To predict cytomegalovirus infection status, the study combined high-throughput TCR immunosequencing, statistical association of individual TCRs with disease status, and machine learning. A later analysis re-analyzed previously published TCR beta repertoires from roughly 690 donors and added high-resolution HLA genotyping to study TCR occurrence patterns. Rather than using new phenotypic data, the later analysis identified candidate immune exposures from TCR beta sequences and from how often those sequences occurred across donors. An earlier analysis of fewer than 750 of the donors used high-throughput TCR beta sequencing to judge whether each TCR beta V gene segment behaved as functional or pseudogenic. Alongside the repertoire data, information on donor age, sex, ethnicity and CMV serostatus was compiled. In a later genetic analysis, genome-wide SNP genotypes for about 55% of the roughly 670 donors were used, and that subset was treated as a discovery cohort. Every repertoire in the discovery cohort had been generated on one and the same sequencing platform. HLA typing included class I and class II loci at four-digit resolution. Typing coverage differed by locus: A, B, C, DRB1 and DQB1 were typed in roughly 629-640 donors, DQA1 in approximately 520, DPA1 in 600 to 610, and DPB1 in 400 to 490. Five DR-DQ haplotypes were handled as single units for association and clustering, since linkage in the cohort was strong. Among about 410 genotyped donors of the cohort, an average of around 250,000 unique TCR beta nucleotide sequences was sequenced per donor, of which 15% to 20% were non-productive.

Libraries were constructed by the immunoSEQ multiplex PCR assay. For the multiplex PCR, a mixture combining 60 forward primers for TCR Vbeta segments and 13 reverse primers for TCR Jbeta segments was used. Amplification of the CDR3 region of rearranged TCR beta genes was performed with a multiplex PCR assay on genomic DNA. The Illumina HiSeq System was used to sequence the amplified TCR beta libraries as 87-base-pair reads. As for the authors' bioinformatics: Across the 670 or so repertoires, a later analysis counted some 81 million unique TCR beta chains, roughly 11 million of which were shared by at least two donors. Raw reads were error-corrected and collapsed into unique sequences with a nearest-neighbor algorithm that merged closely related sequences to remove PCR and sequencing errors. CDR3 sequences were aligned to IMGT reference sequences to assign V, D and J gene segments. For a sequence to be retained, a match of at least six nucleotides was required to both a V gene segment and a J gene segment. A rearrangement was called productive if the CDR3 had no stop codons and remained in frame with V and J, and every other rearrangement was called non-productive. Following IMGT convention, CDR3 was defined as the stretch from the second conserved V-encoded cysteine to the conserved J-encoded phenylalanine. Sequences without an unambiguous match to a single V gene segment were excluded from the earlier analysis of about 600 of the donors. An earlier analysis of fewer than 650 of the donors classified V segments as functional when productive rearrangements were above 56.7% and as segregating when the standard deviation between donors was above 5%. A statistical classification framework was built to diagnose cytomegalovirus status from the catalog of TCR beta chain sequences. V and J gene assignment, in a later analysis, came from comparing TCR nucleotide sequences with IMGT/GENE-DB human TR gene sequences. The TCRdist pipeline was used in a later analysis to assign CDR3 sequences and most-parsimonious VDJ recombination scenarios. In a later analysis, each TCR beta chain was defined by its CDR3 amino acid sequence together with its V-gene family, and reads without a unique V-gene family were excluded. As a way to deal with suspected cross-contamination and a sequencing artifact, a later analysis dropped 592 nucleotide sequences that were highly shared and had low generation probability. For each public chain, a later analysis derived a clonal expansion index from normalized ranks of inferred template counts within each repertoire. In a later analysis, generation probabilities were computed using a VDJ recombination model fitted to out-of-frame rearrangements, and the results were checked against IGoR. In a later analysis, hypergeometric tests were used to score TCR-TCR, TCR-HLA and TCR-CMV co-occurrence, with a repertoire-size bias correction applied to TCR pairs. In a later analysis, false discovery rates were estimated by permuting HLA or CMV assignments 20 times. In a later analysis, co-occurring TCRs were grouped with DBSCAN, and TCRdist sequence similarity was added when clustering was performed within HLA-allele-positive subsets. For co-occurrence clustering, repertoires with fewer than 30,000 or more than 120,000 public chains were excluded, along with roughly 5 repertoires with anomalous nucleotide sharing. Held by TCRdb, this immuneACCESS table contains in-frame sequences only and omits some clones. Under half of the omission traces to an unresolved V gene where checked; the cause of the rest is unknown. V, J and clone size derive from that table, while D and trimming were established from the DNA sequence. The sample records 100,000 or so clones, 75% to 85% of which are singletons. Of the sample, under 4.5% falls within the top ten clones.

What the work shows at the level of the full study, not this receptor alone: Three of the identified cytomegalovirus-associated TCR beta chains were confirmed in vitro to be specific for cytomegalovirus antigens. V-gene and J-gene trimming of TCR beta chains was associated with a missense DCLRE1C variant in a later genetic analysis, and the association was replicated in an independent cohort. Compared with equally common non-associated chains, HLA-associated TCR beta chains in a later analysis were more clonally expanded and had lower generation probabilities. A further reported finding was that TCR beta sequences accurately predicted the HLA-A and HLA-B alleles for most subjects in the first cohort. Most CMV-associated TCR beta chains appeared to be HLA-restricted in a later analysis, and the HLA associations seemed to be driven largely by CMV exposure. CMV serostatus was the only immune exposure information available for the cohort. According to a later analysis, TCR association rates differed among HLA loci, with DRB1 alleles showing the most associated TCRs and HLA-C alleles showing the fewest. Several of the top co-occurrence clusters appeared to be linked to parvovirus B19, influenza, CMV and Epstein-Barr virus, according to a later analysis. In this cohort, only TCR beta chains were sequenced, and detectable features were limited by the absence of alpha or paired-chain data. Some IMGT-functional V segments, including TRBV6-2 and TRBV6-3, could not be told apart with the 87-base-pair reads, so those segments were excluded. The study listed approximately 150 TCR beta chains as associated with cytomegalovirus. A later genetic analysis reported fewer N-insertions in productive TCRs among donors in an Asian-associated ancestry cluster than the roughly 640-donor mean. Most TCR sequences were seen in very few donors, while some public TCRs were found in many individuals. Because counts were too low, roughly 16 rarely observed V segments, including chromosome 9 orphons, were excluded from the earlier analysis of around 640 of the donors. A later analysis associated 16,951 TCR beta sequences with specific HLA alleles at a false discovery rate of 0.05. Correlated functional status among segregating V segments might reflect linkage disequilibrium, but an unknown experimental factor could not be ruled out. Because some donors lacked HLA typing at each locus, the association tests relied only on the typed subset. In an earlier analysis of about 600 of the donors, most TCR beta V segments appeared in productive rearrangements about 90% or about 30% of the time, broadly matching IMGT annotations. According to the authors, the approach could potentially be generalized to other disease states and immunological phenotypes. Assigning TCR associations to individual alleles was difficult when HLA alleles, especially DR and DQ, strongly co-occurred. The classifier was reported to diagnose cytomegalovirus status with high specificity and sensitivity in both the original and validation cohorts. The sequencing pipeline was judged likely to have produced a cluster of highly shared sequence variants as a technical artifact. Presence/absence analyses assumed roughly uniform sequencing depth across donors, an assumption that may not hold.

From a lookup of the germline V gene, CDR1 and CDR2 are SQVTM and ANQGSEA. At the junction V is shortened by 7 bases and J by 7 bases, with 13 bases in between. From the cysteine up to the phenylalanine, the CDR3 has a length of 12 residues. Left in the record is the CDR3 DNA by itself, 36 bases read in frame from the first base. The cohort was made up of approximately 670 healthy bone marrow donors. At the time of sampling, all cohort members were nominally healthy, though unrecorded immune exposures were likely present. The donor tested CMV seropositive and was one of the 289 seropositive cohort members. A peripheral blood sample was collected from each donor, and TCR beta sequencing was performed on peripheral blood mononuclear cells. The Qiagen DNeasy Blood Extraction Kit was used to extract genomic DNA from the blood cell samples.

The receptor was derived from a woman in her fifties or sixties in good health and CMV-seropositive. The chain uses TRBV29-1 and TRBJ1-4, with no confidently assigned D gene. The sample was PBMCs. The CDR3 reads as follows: CSAQWASEKLFF. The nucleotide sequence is TGCAGCGCACAATGGGCGTCTGAAAAACTGTTTTTT.